This TCR beta chain was captured by sequencing in a study of shared clonotypes between healthy human individuals. Comment on this clone: Its antigen is not identified.

Points from the study as a whole: Among the subsets, naive ones generally showed larger estimated richness than memory ones. Sharing across four donors was highest in naive CD4 (roughly 5%) and lowest in memory CD8 (roughly 0.4%). Since donors were few, the genetic and exposure-history diversity represented was limited.

Trimming took 2 bases from V and 3 from J, leaving 10 bases between them. The CDR3 runs 14 residues. Germline V CDR1 and CDR2: MNHEY, SMNVEV (reference sequence). Measured with immunoSEQ multiplex PCR; TCRdb has only the in-frame clones, and not every one. Here the sample spans roughly 890,000 clones, nearly 95% being singletons. Selected positively for CCR7 and CD45RO-negative, naive CD8 cells excluded terminally differentiated effector memory CD45RA+ cells. J is TRBJ1-1 and V is TRBV27; unclear D gene. Sequencing was performed on naive CD8+ T cells sorted from blood. The clonotype comes from a man aged 25-40 years in good health. For the CDR3, the DNA is TGTGCCAGCAGTTTAGGGTACGACTACACTGAAGCTTTCTTT. It yields the protein CASSLGYDYTEAFF.